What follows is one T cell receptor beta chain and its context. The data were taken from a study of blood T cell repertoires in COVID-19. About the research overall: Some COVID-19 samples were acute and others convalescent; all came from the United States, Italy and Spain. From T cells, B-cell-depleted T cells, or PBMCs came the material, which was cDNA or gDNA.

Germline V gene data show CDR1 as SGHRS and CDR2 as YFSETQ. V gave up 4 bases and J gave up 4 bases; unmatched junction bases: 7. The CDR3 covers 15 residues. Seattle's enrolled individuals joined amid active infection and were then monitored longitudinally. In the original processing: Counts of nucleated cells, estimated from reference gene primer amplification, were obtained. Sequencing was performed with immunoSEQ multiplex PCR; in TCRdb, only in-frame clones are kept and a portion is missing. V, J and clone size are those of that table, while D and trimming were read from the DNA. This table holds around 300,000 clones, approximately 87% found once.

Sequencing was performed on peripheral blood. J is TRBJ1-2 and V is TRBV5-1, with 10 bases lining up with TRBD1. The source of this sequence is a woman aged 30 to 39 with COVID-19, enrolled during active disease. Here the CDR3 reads CASSLGGQGFYGYTF. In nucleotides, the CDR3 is TGCGCCAGCAGCCTAGGGGGACAGGGGTTCTATGGCTACACCTTC. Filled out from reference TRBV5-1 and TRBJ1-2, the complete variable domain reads KAGVTQTPRYLIKTRGQQVTLSCSPISGHRSVSWYQQTPGQGLQFLFEYFSETQRNKGNFPGRFSGRQFSNSRSEMNVSTLELGDSALYLCASSLGGQGFYGYTFGSGTRLTVV.